The following is a TCR beta chain sequence with its context. Antigen: not known. Documented time point: patch test 1, 2 weeks after DPC sensitization. The treatment was: therapeutic diphenylcyclopropenone sensitization with weekly scalp DPC. The data derive from a study of human T cells and chemical hapten exposure. Findings of the study overall: High-frequency TCRs, those above 1 in 1000, stayed the same after DPC sensitization.

From the RACE reads, TCRdb called clonotypes with MiXCR, one entry per CDR3 protein. The data hold some 70,000 distinct CDR3 sequences, with about 32% observed a single time. CDR1 is SGHNT and CDR2 is YYREEE in the germline V gene (reference sequence). This CDR3 contains 16 residues. With 4 bases removed from V and 0 bases from J, the gap between germline ends came to 15 bases. This rearrangement joins TRBV5-4 to TRBJ2-3; perhaps TRBD2 as D (7 bases). The sample here was whole blood, taken in connection with sensitization to the hapten diphenylcyclopropenone (DPC). This receptor was identified in a man in his forties with alopecia areata. Some clones in this sample may be carry-over from other donors' samples. For the CDR3, the DNA is TGTGCCAGCAGCCTAGGGGGGGCGGCTAGCACAGATACGCAGTATTTT. It is translated as CASSLGGAASTDTQYF. The full variable domain, in which reference TRBV5-4 and TRBJ2-3 provide the parts outside the CDR3, is ETGVTQSPTHLIKTRGQQVTLRCSSQSGHNTVSWYQQALGQGPQFIFQYYREEENGRGNFPPRFSGLQFPNYSSELNVNALELDDSALYLCASSLGGAASTDTQYFGPGTRLTVL.